The 25 T cell receptor beta chains in this list originate from one sample, sequenced in a study of PD-1 blockade in classical Hodgkin lymphoma. As to time point: cycle 4 day 1 (C4D1), after five to seven weeks of nivolumab. With no exception, relapse followed autologous stem cell transplantation in all patients, and brentuximab vedotin exposure varied. The assay was immunoSEQ multiplex PCR, and TCRdb's table has in-frame clones only and misses some. The data hold some 95,000 clones, with 75% to 95% observed a single time. The sample here was peripheral blood mononuclear cells (PBMCs), taken before the fourth cycle of nivolumab. Receptors were obtained from a human donor with classical Hodgkin lymphoma.

The chain uses TRBV7-2 and TRBJ2-6; D not resolved. The germline V and J ends were trimmed by 0 bases and 0 bases, with 12 bases remaining between them. The CDR3 runs 18 residues. The V gene's germline CDR1 is SGHTA and CDR2 FQGNSA. The CDR3: CASSLALGLGSGANVLTF. The CDR3 DNA reads as TGTGCCAGCAGCTTAGCGCTTGGTCTCGGCTCTGGGGCCAACGTCCTGACTTTC.

V usage is TRBV11-1 and J usage is TRBJ2-1, with D perhaps TRBD1 (6 bases). V was pared by 2 bases and J by 5 bases, with 10 bases between. The CDR3 covers 14 residues. From germline, CDR1 is SGHAT and CDR2 FQDESV (reference sequence). The CDR3 protein is CASSLWTDDNEQFF. As DNA, the CDR3 is TGTGCCAGCAGCTTATGGACAGACGACAATGAGCAGTTCTTC. Using reference TRBV11-1 and TRBJ2-1 for the parts outside the CDR3, the full variable domain is EAEVAQSPRYKITEKSQAVAFWCDPISGHATLYWYRQILGQGPELLVQFQDESVVDDSQLPKDRFSAERLKGVDSTLKIQPAELGDSAMYLCASSLWTDDNEQFFGPGTRLTVL.

This clone was counted between two and nine times. The genes are TRBV6-1 and TRBJ1-1; 12 nucleotides align to TRBD1. Germline CDR1 is MNHNS and CDR2 is SASEGT. This CDR3 is built from 15 residues. Losses at the gene ends were 10 bases for V and 10 bases for J; bases not matched to a gene: 16. The chain's CDR3 is CATHRSGQGAKVAFF. The CDR3 DNA is TGTGCCACGCATCGGTCGGGACAGGGGGCGAAGGTAGCTTTCTTT.

This chain joins TRBV6-1 and TRBJ2-5; 8 positions agree with TRBD2. The CDR3 spans 16 residues. V trimming: 1 base; J trimming: 4 bases; junction bases outside the gene matches: 8. CDR1 MNHNS and CDR2 SASEGT come from the germline V gene. CDR3 protein: CASSEVRWTSRETQYF. The CDR3 bases are TGTGCCAGCAGTGAAGTTCGTTGGACTAGCCGAGAGACCCAGTACTTC.

The chain joins TRBV20-1 to TRBJ2-5; tentatively, D is TRBD2 (5 bases). Germline V gene data show CDR1 as DFQATT and CDR2 as SNEGSKA (reference sequence). The CDR3 has 11 residues. The V gene lost 8 bases and the J gene lost 5 bases, with 12 bases spanning the gap. CDR3 loop: CSSEGEETQYF. DNA for the CDR3: TGCAGTTCCGAGGGAGAGGAGACCCAGTACTTC.

The rearrangement links TRBV6-5 to TRBJ2-3; D is undetermined. Germline V gene lookup returns CDR1 MNHEY and CDR2 SVGAGI. Trimming pared 2 bases from V and 0 bases from J, leaving 6 bases between. The CDR3 covers 14 residues. The CDR3 reads CASSYGLSTDTQYF. Written as DNA, the CDR3 is TGTGCCAGCAGTTACGGCCTTAGCACAGATACGCAGTATTTT.

V usage is TRBV7-9 and J usage is TRBJ2-3; 12 nucleotides agree with TRBD2. The CDR3 covers 16 residues. The V segment lost 1 base and the J segment 2 bases; nucleotides outside the gene matches: 1. Germline CDR1 is SEHNR and CDR2 is FQNEAQ (reference sequence). The DNA for the CDR3 is TGTGCCAGCAGCTTAGGACTAGCGGGGGCCACAGATACGCAGTATTTT. Protein product: CASSLGLAGATDTQYF.

The chain carries TRBV2 and TRBJ2-7; D gene unclear. The CDR3 contains 13 residues. Trimming stripped 1 base from V and 2 bases from J, with 6 bases between. The germline V gene encodes CDR1 SNHLY and CDR2 FYNNEI. In DNA, the CDR3 is TGTGCCAGCAGTGAAGACAGCACCTACGAGCAGTACTTC. Translating it yields CASSEDSTYEQYF.

This chain joins TRBV11-3 and TRBJ1-6, with unresolved D. Germline values: CDR1 SGHNT, CDR2 YENEEA. The CDR3 extends over 13 amino acids. The ends were cut back, 1 base at V and 7 bases at J, with 5 bases in the middle. This CDR3 reads CASSLGGNSPLHF. CDR3 nucleotide sequence: TGTGCCAGCAGCTTAGGCGGAAATTCACCCCTCCACTTT.

This chain connects TRBV10-3 to TRBJ1-4; the match to TRBD1 covers 9 bases. V shed 5 bases, J shed 0 bases, and the junction held 7 bases outside the gene matches. There are 17 residues in the CDR3. Germline V gene lookup returns CDR1 ENHRY and CDR2 SYGVKD. The CDR3 DNA sequence: TGTGCCATCAGTACCAGGGGGACAGGGACAACTAATGAAAAACTGTTTTTT. It yields the protein CAISTRGTGTTNEKLFF.

V usage is TRBV6-5 and J usage is TRBJ1-1; 9 positions match TRBD1. The germline gives CDR1 MNHEY, CDR2 SVGAGI. This CDR3 spans 15 amino acids. V lost 4 bases, J lost 4 bases, and 7 bases stayed unmatched. The CDR3 sequence: CASSFPTGGSTEAFF. DNA of the CDR3: TGTGCCAGCAGTTTTCCGACAGGGGGGAGCACTGAAGCTTTCTTT.

The rearrangement joins TRBV30 to TRBJ2-5, with D possibly TRBD2 on 7 matching bases. Per the germline V gene, CDR1 is GTSNPN and CDR2 is SVGIG (reference sequence). Trimming shortened V by 5 bases and J by 5 bases, and 15 bases separated the two germline ends. This CDR3 contains 13 residues. For the CDR3, the DNA is TGTGCCTGGGCGAGGGGGGACTACGAGACCCAGTACTTC. This encodes CAWARGDYETQYF.

The gene calls are TRBV10-3 and TRBJ1-2; no clear D. The CDR3 spans 17 residues. Germline V lookup: CDR1 ENHRY, CDR2 SYGVKD. V lost 0 bases to trimming and J lost 5 bases, with 19 bases between them. In DNA, the CDR3 is TGTGCCATCAGTGAGTCGAGTGGCTCTTGGTTAACTTATGGCTACACCTTC. Translating gives CAISESSGSWLTYGYTF.

J is TRBJ1-1 and V is TRBV7-3; no firm D call. The CDR3 contains 13 residues. The germline V and J ends were trimmed by 4 bases and 0 bases, with 6 bases remaining between them. Germline V gene data show CDR1 as SGHTA and CDR2 as FQGTGA. CDR3 amino acids: CASSSPVNTEAFF. CDR3 in DNA: TGTGCCAGCAGCTCCCCGGTGAACACTGAAGCTTTCTTT.

V usage is TRBV4-2 and J usage is TRBJ2-7; 9 bases line up with TRBD1. Germline V gene sequence: CDR1 LGHNA, CDR2 YNFKEQ. This CDR3 spans 17 amino acids. V shed 2 bases, J shed 2 bases, and the junction held 10 bases outside the gene matches. Here the CDR3 reads CASSQSGSQGATYEQYF. The CDR3 coding sequence is TGTGCCAGCAGCCAATCAGGATCACAGGGGGCTACCTACGAGCAGTACTTC.

This chain links TRBV30 with TRBJ2-3, with D hard to call. CDR3 length equals 13 residues. Germline lookup yields CDR1 GTSNPN and CDR2 SVGIG (reference sequence). Trimming removed 2 bases from V and 0 bases from J, with 6 bases in between. CDR3 in DNA: TGTGCCTGGAGTTTAGGGAGCACAGATACGCAGTATTTT. This sequence encodes CAWSLGSTDTQYF.

The chain has TRBV5-1 and TRBJ2-4; the match to TRBD2 covers 8 bases. Germline loops: CDR1 SGHRS, CDR2 YFSETQ. CDR3 length: 14 residues. Unmatched junction bases numbered 6, after V lost 4 bases and J lost 6 bases. In DNA form, the CDR3 reads TGCGCCAGCAGCGAGGGACTAGATTTAAACATTCAGTACTTC. Its protein product is CASSEGLDLNIQYF.

CDR3 residues: CASSLNSGANVLTF. CDR3 nucleotides: TGTGCCAGCAGCTTAAATTCTGGGGCCAACGTCCTGACTTTC. The J gene is TRBJ2-6, the V gene TRBV7-2; no reliable D call. From germline, CDR1 is SGHTA and CDR2 FQGNSA. The V end lost 2 bases, the J end lost 1 base, and 3 bases lay between the germline ends. This CDR3 region has 14 residues.

The chain combines TRBV18 with TRBJ1-4, with D tentatively TRBD1 (5 bases). Deletions cut 2 bases from V and 8 bases from J, with 15 bases between. Germline CDR1 and CDR2: KGHSH and LQKENI. CDR3 length: 15 amino acids. In DNA form, the CDR3 reads TGTGCCAGCTCACCAGTTCTGTGGGACGCCGAAAAACTGTTTTTT. Translating it yields CASSPVLWDAEKLFF.

The V gene is TRBV19, the J gene TRBJ1-6; 10 positions agree with TRBD1. Germline lookup yields CDR1 LNHDA and CDR2 SQIVND (reference sequence). The length of the CDR3 is 13 residues. With V trimmed by 10 bases and J by 6 bases, 3 bases remained unmatched. In DNA, the CDR3 is TGTGCCATTGGGGACAGGGGTAATTCACCCCTCCACTTT. Residues: CAIGDRGNSPLHF.

The CDR3 nucleotides read TGTGCCAGCAGCTTCCAGACCCCGGAGACCCAGTACTTC. Translated: CASSFQTPETQYF. The chain recombines TRBV5-6 with TRBJ2-5; D remains unclear. Germline V gene sequence: CDR1 SGHDT, CDR2 YYEEEE. The CDR3 covers 13 residues. V lost 2 bases to trimming and J lost 5 bases, with 10 bases between them.

The chain employs TRBV6-6 and TRBJ1-1; D perhaps matches TRBD1 (6 bases). Looked up from germline, CDR1 is MNHNY and CDR2 is SVGAGI (reference sequence). The V gene lost 3 bases and the J gene lost 1 base, with 9 bases spanning the gap. The CDR3 is made up of 14 amino acids. The CDR3 region has the DNA TGTGCCAGCAGTTATGGGGGCAAGAACACTGAAGCTTTCTTT. Its translation: CASSYGGKNTEAFF.

This clone was detected a few times. The chain links TRBV7-9 to TRBJ1-4; 8 positions match TRBD1. The CDR3 is 19 residues long. J was trimmed by 6 bases and V by 4 bases; bases with no gene match: 19. Germline CDR1 reads SEHNR; CDR2 reads FQNEAQ (reference sequence). CDR3 loop: CASSSYLGQGRAIDEKLFF. The CDR3 DNA reads TGTGCCAGCAGCTCCTACCTTGGACAGGGTAGAGCTATCGATGAAAAACTGTTTTTT.

The rearrangement uses TRBV7-2 and TRBJ2-3; D gene unclear. CDR1 is SGHTA, CDR2 FQGNSA, per germline. The CDR3 has 14 amino acids. V shed 3 bases and J shed 6 bases, with 13 bases lying between them. The CDR3 is CASSFGWGSDTQYF. The CDR3 DNA follows: TGTGCCAGCAGCTTTGGTTGGGGATCCGATACGCAGTATTTT.

The chain combines TRBV7-2 with TRBJ2-5; D not certain. The germline V gene has CDR1 SGHTA and CDR2 FQGNSA. This CDR3 contains 15 residues. V dropped 7 bases and J dropped 0 bases, with 15 bases sitting between them. The CDR3 DNA reads TGTGCCAGCACCCCAGATCGAGCGTACCAAGAGACCCAGTACTTC. This translates into CASTPDRAYQETQYF.